This record looks at one T cell receptor (beta chain) sequence and its context. Its target is not known. Combining a sample-barcoded 5' primer with a J-beta primer mix, a second PCR ran for roughly 6 to 12 cycles. With 12 random nucleotides, a template-switch adaptor tagged each individual cDNA molecule. Each CDR3 protein gets one entry after TCRdb re-called the 5' RACE reads with MiXCR. The table has about 1,400,000 distinct CDR3 sequences, 55% to 75% seen once; the top ten hold over 5%. This sample was included in a study of blood T cells in healthy people across ages. Overall study results and limits: Unsorted PBMCs ruled out conclusive naive versus antigen-experienced comparison. Roughly linearly, TCR beta diversity per million T cells fell as age increased.

Germline loops: CDR1 MNHEY, CDR2 SMNVEV (reference sequence). There are 13 residues in the CDR3. V dropped 8 bases and J dropped 5 bases, with 13 bases sitting between them. This receptor was taken from a young man in good health. Sequenced: blood. The gene calls are TRBV27 and TRBJ2-4; D remains unclear. The CDR3 protein is CASQTSPQNIQYF. Here the CDR3 DNA reads TGTGCCAGCCAGACATCCCCCCAAAACATTCAGTACTTC.